A single sample gave rise to the 11 T cell receptor beta chains below, sequenced in a study of blood T cell repertoires in COVID-19. Sequencing used immunoSEQ multiplex PCR; TCRdb keeps in-frame clones, though not all of them. The sample holds more than 150,000 clones, 80% seen once. Specimen: PBMCs or T cells enriched from blood (not recorded which). These receptors were obtained from a man in his 60s who had been exposed to COVID-19.

In this sample, this clone turned up a few times. The chain recombines TRBV9 with TRBJ2-7, with 7 bases lining up with TRBD2. Trimming took 6 bases from V and 3 from J; bases not matched to a gene: 9. Germline V gene lookup returns CDR1 SGDLS and CDR2 YYNGEE. The CDR3 totals 14 residues. The CDR3 loop is CASNKGGRGYEQYF. In nucleotides, the CDR3 is TGTGCCAGCAACAAGGGAGGGAGGGGCTACGAGCAGTACTTC.

This chain uses TRBV6-5 with TRBJ2-6; D is perhaps TRBD1 (7 bases). V dropped 7 bases and J dropped 2 bases, with 12 bases sitting between them. Germline V gene lookup returns CDR1 MNHEY and CDR2 SVGAGI. The CDR3 contains 15 residues. Here the CDR3 DNA reads TGTGCCAGCACCCCAGGGGGGACTGGGGCCAACGTCCTGACTTTC. Translated, it gives CASTPGGTGANVLTF.

The chain combines TRBV5-4 with TRBJ2-5, with 8 bases matching TRBD2. V shed 0 bases, J shed 5 bases, and the junction held 6 bases outside the gene matches. This CDR3 has 15 amino acids. CDR1 SGHNT and CDR2 YYREEE come from the germline V gene (reference sequence). This chain's CDR3 is CASSLVSGKGETQYF. DNA of the CDR3: TGTGCCAGCAGCTTGGTTAGCGGGAAGGGGGAGACCCAGTACTTC.

This sequence joins TRBV7-2 and TRBJ1-1; D is perhaps TRBD1 (6 bases). CDR1 and CDR2 (germline): SGHTA, FQGNSA. The CDR3 has 16 amino acids. V gave up 1 base and J gave up 4 bases, with 16 bases separating them. The chain's CDR3 is CASSLGRNRVFTEAFF. CDR3 coding DNA: TGTGCCAGCAGCTTAGGTAGGAACAGGGTATTCACTGAAGCTTTCTTT.

This chain joins TRBV10-3 and TRBJ1-2, with 9 nucleotides matching TRBD1. With 0 bases clipped from V and 6 bases from J, the junction kept 2 bases outside the gene matches. CDR1 is ENHRY, CDR2 SYGVKD, per germline. The CDR3 loop spans 14 amino acids. For the CDR3, the DNA is TGTGCCATCAGTGAGTCGCGGACAGGGGATGGCTACACCTTC. Its translation is CAISESRTGDGYTF.

The chain recombines TRBV27 with TRBJ1-1; 10 bases line up with TRBD1. The CDR3 is 15 amino acids. V shed 6 bases and J 3 bases; nucleotides not matched to a gene: 7. Per the germline V gene, CDR1 is MNHEY and CDR2 is SMNVEV (reference sequence). CDR3 sequence reads: CASRAPTGGHTEAFF. In DNA form, the CDR3 reads TGTGCCAGCAGAGCCCCGACAGGGGGCCACACTGAAGCTTTCTTT.

This chain joins TRBV4-1 and TRBJ1-2; TRBD1 aligns across 8 bases. This CDR3 contains 15 residues. Per the germline V gene, CDR1 is MGHRA and CDR2 is YSYEKL. The V segment lost 4 bases and the J segment 2 bases; nucleotides outside the gene matches: 6. The CDR3 is CASSLGQGSNYGYTF. The CDR3 region has the DNA TGCGCCAGCAGCCTAGGACAGGGATCGAACTATGGCTACACCTTC.

In this sample, this clone turned up once. V and J are TRBV5-4 and TRBJ2-7; 8 positions match TRBD2. J gave up 3 bases and V 4 bases, and 6 bases lay outside the gene matches. Germline V lookup: CDR1 SGHNT, CDR2 YYREEE (reference sequence). The length of the CDR3 is 14 residues. CDR3 amino acids: CASSPGGGGYEQYF. The CDR3 DNA reads as TGTGCCAGCAGCCCGGGGGGGGGCGGCTACGAGCAGTACTTC.

This rearrangement joins TRBV30 to TRBJ1-5; D remains unclear. CDR3 length: 14 residues. Trimming removed 0 bases from V and 4 bases from J, with 10 bases in between. Germline-derived CDR1 and CDR2 are GTSNPN and SVGIG (reference sequence). The CDR3, as DNA: TGTGCCTGGAGTGTAAGTCCGGTAAATCAGCCCCAGCATTTT. It yields the protein CAWSVSPVNQPQHF. The full variable domain, completed using reference TRBV30 and TRBJ1-5, is SQTIHQWPATLVQPVGSPLSLECTVEGTSNPNLYWYRQAAGRGLQLLFYSVGIGQISSEVPQNLSASRPQDRQFILSSKKLLLSDSGFYLCAWSVSPVNQPQHFGDGTRLSIL.

V gene TRBV30 combines with J gene TRBJ1-2; 7 nucleotides line up with TRBD1. V was pared by 6 bases and J by 4 bases, with 2 bases of the junction left unmatched. This CDR3 spans 11 amino acids. Germline lookup yields CDR1 GTSNPN and CDR2 SVGIG (reference sequence). CDR3: CACRDSYGYTF. The CDR3 DNA follows: TGTGCCTGCCGGGACAGCTATGGCTACACCTTC. Full variable domain (remainder filled in from reference TRBV30 and TRBJ1-2): SQTIHQWPATLVQPVGSPLSLECTVEGTSNPNLYWYRQAAGRGLQLLFYSVGIGQISSEVPQNLSASRPQDRQFILSSKKLLLSDSGFYLCACRDSYGYTFGSGTRLTVV.

This sequence joins TRBV5-1 and TRBJ1-2, with D perhaps matching TRBD1 (6 bases). The CDR3 extends over 15 amino acids. V gave up 0 bases and J gave up 0 bases, with 9 bases separating them. Germline values: CDR1 SGHRS, CDR2 YFSETQ. CDR3 nucleotide sequence: TGCGCCAGCAGCTTGGGGACAGCAGCTAACTATGGCTACACCTTC. Translation: CASSLGTAANYGYTF.